This T cell receptor beta chain was sequenced in a study of blood T cell repertoires in COVID-19. The length of the CDR3 is 16 residues. V lost 2 bases to trimming and J lost 3 bases; unmatched junction nucleotides: 9. Looked up from germline, CDR1 is SGHRS and CDR2 is YFSETQ. Clones were read by immunoSEQ multiplex PCR, and TCRdb kept only the in-frame ones, dropping some. Of some 75,000 clones listed, roughly 91% are singletons. Sequenced input: peripheral blood. The J gene is TRBJ2-7, the V gene TRBV5-1; TRBD2 matches at 9 bases. The source is a man in his 60s with acute or convalescent COVID-19. DNA for the CDR3: TGCGCCAGCAGCTTATCCCCGGGACTAGCAGGCTACGAGCAGTACTTC. It translates to CASSLSPGLAGYEQYF.